The clone carrying this T cell receptor beta chain was seen more than once but under ten times. Its matching antigen is unknown. These data originate in a study of CD8 T cells in ankylosing spondylitis. Study results and limitations: A motif of under 10 highly homologous TCR beta variants was seen as apparently characteristic of ankylosing spondylitis blood. Prior work had noted some motif variants in reactive arthritis blood and synovial fluid. Peripheral blood held disease-linked clones only at relatively low frequency, and these were CD8+. Clones tied to disease were said to be significantly enriched in matched ankylosing spondylitis synovial fluid.

The CDR3 loop spans 14 amino acids. The V end was cut by 3 bases, the J end by 4 bases, with 15 bases between. CDR1 and CDR2 (germline): DFQATT, SNEGSKA (reference sequence). It was by quantitative 5'-RACE with molecular barcodes that TCR beta libraries were made. MiXCR, applied by TCRdb to the 5' RACE reads, yields one record per CDR3 protein. The data contain about 840,000 distinct CDR3 sequences, 10% to 15% of them singletons. The clonotype was recovered from a male donor with ankylosing spondylitis. Sequencing used blood, either unsorted or a sorted T cell fraction (not recorded which). The rearrangement joins TRBV20-1 to TRBJ1-2, with D unclear. The CDR3 DNA is TGCAGTGCTAGCCGGCGTCGGGAGTTCTATGGCTACACCTTC. Its protein product is CSASRRREFYGYTF.